This record covers a single TCR beta chain. The data stem from a study of blood T cell repertoires in COVID-19. CDR1 and CDR2 from the germline V gene are MDHEN and SYDVKM. V lost 7 bases and J 5 bases, leaving 15 bases between the germline ends. CDR3 length: 14 amino acids. In the authors' methods: Quantification of nucleated cells was approximated via reference gene primer amplification. The assay was immunoSEQ multiplex PCR, and TCRdb's table has in-frame clones only and misses some. V, J and clone size derive from that table, while D and trimming were established from the DNA sequence. The sample shows some 180,000 clones, about nine tenths of them seen only once.

This clonotype originated in a man in his fifties or sixties with acute or convalescent COVID-19. The source material was peripheral blood. This chain links TRBV28 with TRBJ1-5, with no clear D. The CDR3 reads CASTPQAGHQPQHF. DNA for the CDR3: TGTGCCAGCACCCCGCAGGCTGGCCATCAGCCCCAGCATTTT.